This T cell receptor (beta chain) was observed in a study of T cells in pancreatic ductal adenocarcinoma. Selected pancreatic ductal adenocarcinoma patients had undergone surgery without neoadjuvant therapy. This CDR3 contains 15 residues. Germline loops: CDR1 SGHVS, CDR2 FNYEAQ. Unmatched junction bases numbered 10, after V lost 5 bases and J lost 8 bases. Using immunoSEQ multiplex PCR, the repertoire was profiled, and TCRdb retains in-frame clones only, with some absent. This sample yields under 30,000 clones, of which 90% to 95% are seen a single time; more than 2% belongs to the top ten. The clonotype was recovered from a human donor with pancreatic ductal adenocarcinoma. The chain uses TRBV7-6 and TRBJ2-1; 9 positions agree with TRBD1. Sequences were obtained from PBMCs. The CDR3 nucleotides read TGTGCCAGCAGCAACCGGGACAGGGCGGTTTATGAGCAGTTCTTC. Protein product: CASSNRDRAVYEQFF.